These 28 T cell receptor beta chains were sequenced from one sample in a study of identical twins. TCRdb used MiXCR to reprocess the 5' RACE reads, holding one entry per CDR3 protein. The table shows 300,000 to 350,000 distinct CDR3 sequences, with around 12% occurring only once. The sample was also linked to a second study, of yellow fever vaccine responses in identical twins.

Sequenced input: CD8+ T cells sorted from blood. These receptors were taken from a woman aged 18-29 years in good health.

This clonotype was seen a few times. The rearrangement uses TRBV4-1 and TRBJ2-5; TRBD1 might be the D (7 bases). CDR3 length: 15 residues. Germline V lookup: CDR1 MGHRA, CDR2 YSYEKL. V dropped 3 bases and J dropped 5 bases, with 16 bases sitting between them. This CDR3 reads CASSQPLTGRETQYF. The CDR3 DNA sequence: TGCGCCAGCAGCCAGCCCTTGACAGGGAGGGAGACCCAGTACTTC.

The chain combines TRBV25-1 with TRBJ2-7, with no clear D. V was cut by 3 bases and J by 2 bases, with 8 bases left in between. This CDR3 is 13 amino acids long. Germline V gene data show CDR1 as MGHDK and CDR2 as SYGVNS. This CDR3 is CASSDLGTYEQYV. DNA for the CDR3: TGTGCCAGCAGTGATCTGGGTACCTACGAGCAGTACGTC.

The V call is TRBV24-1, the J call TRBJ1-2, with TRBD1 as a possible D gene (5 bases). Trimming shortened V by 5 bases and J by 8 bases, and 14 bases separated the two germline ends. This CDR3 comprises 13 residues. In germline, CDR1 is KGHDR, CDR2 SFDVKD. The CDR3 DNA reads TGTGCCACCAGTGCCCACGGGGACGTCGGCTACACCTTC. This sequence encodes CATSAHGDVGYTF.

This clonotype was counted only a few times. The gene calls are TRBV20-1 and TRBJ2-1, with D uncertain. V lost 3 bases and J lost 12, with 12 bases in between. The CDR3 runs 11 residues. Germline V gives CDR1 DFQATT, CDR2 SNEGSKA (reference sequence). In DNA form, the CDR3 reads TGCAGTGCTAGGAGAGTAGGGTCGCAGTTCTTC. Protein product: CSARRVGSQFF.

This clonotype was found a few times. V usage is TRBV6-5 and J usage is TRBJ2-3; 7 nucleotides align to TRBD1. Germline V CDR1 and CDR2: MNHEY, SVGAGI. Germline trimming cut 4 bases from V and 2 bases from J; bases unmatched to any gene: 6. The CDR3 consists of 15 residues. This CDR3 reads CASSSGTVFTDTQYF. DNA for the CDR3: TGTGCCAGCAGTTCCGGGACAGTCTTCACAGATACGCAGTATTTT.

The rearrangement links TRBV18 to TRBJ1-4; weak D call: TRBD1 (5 bases). Germline V gene sequence: CDR1 KGHSH, CDR2 LQKENI. V was trimmed by 1 base and J by 8 bases, leaving 11 bases between them. The CDR3 length is 14 residues. CDR3 amino acids: CASSPRNEGEKLFF. DNA for the CDR3: TGTGCCAGCTCACCACGGAACGAGGGGGAAAAACTGTTTTTT.

This clonotype has ten or more counts. The chain couples TRBV4-1 to TRBJ2-5; D gene ambiguous. Germline CDR1 and CDR2: MGHRA and YSYEKL. V was trimmed by 2 bases and J by 2 bases, leaving 9 bases between them. CDR3 length: 14 amino acids. CDR3: CASSQTGLQETQYF. The CDR3 coding sequence is TGCGCCAGCAGCCAAACCGGATTACAAGAGACCCAGTACTTC.

The chain uses TRBV5-1 and TRBJ1-4; perhaps TRBD1 as D (6 bases). Trimming removed 3 bases at V and 8 bases at J, with 14 bases between. This CDR3 has 14 residues. CDR1 is SGHRS and CDR2 is YFSETQ in the germline V gene. CDR3 region: CASSWGAGTEKLFF. The CDR3 DNA reads as TGCGCCAGCAGCTGGGGGGCAGGAACAGAAAAACTGTTTTTT.

This clonotype occurred a few times. J is TRBJ2-1 and V is TRBV7-9, with 8 nucleotides matching TRBD2. The CDR3 extends over 15 amino acids. Looked up from germline, CDR1 is SEHNR and CDR2 is FQNEAQ (reference sequence). V dropped 1 base and J dropped 8; count of bases not matched to a gene: 7. CDR3 sequence: CASSLEPGTRDEQFF. CDR3 nucleotides: TGTGCCAGCAGCTTAGAGCCAGGGACTAGGGATGAGCAGTTCTTC.

A few counts support this clonotype. The rearrangement uses TRBV7-2 and TRBJ2-1; D unresolved. Trimming pared 3 bases from V and 3 bases from J, leaving 15 bases between. CDR3 size: 16 residues. Germline-derived CDR1 and CDR2 are SGHTA and FQGNSA. The CDR3, as DNA: TGTGCCAGCAGCTTCCCTGCCCCAACTTTCTACAATGAGCAGTTCTTC. This translates into CASSFPAPTFYNEQFF.

This clonotype appeared a few times. The rearrangement joins TRBV28 to TRBJ2-5; D may be TRBD1 (7 bases). The CDR3 has 18 amino acids. CDR1 is MDHEN, CDR2 SYDVKM, per germline. V was trimmed by 3 bases and J by 2 bases, leaving 22 bases between them. The CDR3: CASSLTDRWRVFQETQYF. CDR3 bases: TGTGCCAGCAGTTTGACGGACAGGTGGAGGGTTTTTCAAGAGACCCAGTACTTC.

This chain connects TRBV24-1 to TRBJ2-1; 7 nucleotides match TRBD2. Trimming took 2 bases from V and 0 from J; bases not matched to a gene: 9. The germline V gene encodes CDR1 KGHDR and CDR2 SFDVKD. This CDR3 spans 18 amino acids. CDR3 DNA: TGTGCCACCAGTGATTCCCAACAAAAGCGGGGCTCCTACAATGAGCAGTTCTTC. Residues: CATSDSQQKRGSYNEQFF.

There are many counts of this clonotype. This chain connects TRBV12-3 or TRBV12-4 to TRBJ2-1, with 10 bases lining up with TRBD2. CDR3 length: 13 residues. The ends lost 6 bases at V and 9 bases at J; junction bases unmatched: 5. CDR3 sequence (DNA): TGTGCCAGCAGCCCGGGACTAGCGACTGAGCAGTTCTTC. The encoded protein is CASSPGLATEQFF.

This clonotype has only a few counts. The chain couples TRBV20-1 to TRBJ2-5; D remains unclear. This CDR3 is built from 11 residues. Germline CDR1 reads DFQATT; CDR2 reads SNEGSKA (reference sequence). V lost 2 bases, J lost 4 bases, and 5 bases lay in between. CDR3 DNA: TGCAGTGCTAGAATGGTAGAGACCCAGTACTTC. Encoded protein: CSARMVETQYF.

This clonotype showed up just a few times. The chain recombines TRBV7-9 with TRBJ1-1, with a weak D call TRBD1 (5 bases). The V end was cut by 0 bases, the J end by 0 bases, with 14 bases between. CDR1 is SEHNR, CDR2 FQNEAQ, per germline (reference sequence). The CDR3 sequence is 17 residues long. CDR3 amino acids: CASSLAGDGPLNTEAFF. The CDR3 DNA follows: TGTGCCAGCAGCTTAGCCGGGGACGGACCCTTGAACACTGAAGCTTTCTTT.

In this sample, this clonotype turned up many times. V gene TRBV29-1 combines with J gene TRBJ2-1; D not resolved. The CDR3 has 15 amino acids. Trimming shortened V by 4 bases and J by 7 bases, and 20 bases separated the two germline ends. Germline loops: CDR1 SQVTM, CDR2 ANQGSEA. The CDR3 loop reads CSVARVPADLNEQFF. CDR3 nucleotides: TGCAGCGTTGCACGGGTCCCAGCCGACCTAAATGAGCAGTTCTTC.

V and J are TRBV7-8 and TRBJ2-1; perhaps D is TRBD1 or TRBD2 (5 bases each). Germline assignment: CDR1 SGHVS and CDR2 FQNEAQ. The CDR3 contains 13 residues. Trimming left V 5 bases short and J 10 bases short, with 15 bases between. The CDR3: CASSRGIRGEQFF. As DNA, the CDR3 is TGTGCCAGCAGCAGGGGAATACGGGGCGAGCAGTTCTTC.

The rearrangement uses TRBV20-1 and TRBJ2-7; D possibly corresponds to TRBD1 (5 bases). The CDR3 sequence is 15 residues long. Trimming took 1 base from V and 0 from J, leaving 13 bases between them. Germline CDR1 and CDR2: DFQATT and SNEGSKA (reference sequence). CDR3: CSARASRESSYEQYV. CDR3 nucleotide sequence: TGCAGTGCTAGAGCCTCCAGGGAAAGCTCCTACGAGCAGTACGTC.

This clonotype has at least ten counts. V gene TRBV7-6 combines with J gene TRBJ1-1; D is ambiguous. This CDR3 region has 12 residues. Per the germline V gene, CDR1 is SGHVS and CDR2 is FNYEAQ. Deletions cut 2 bases from V and 4 bases from J, with 5 bases between. CDR3 loop: CASSLSGTEAFF. The CDR3 nucleotides are TGTGCCAGCAGCTTAAGTGGCACTGAAGCTTTCTTT.

The chain couples TRBV4-2 to TRBJ2-3, with TRBD2 matching 16 bases. The V gene end was trimmed by 8 bases and the J gene end by 3 bases; junction bases not matched to a gene: 8. Germline V CDR1 and CDR2: LGHNA, YNFKEQ. The CDR3 totals 17 residues. CDR3 DNA: TGTGCCAGCGGGGGGACTAGCGGGGGGGCCCGTACAGATACGCAGTATTTT. Protein product: CASGGTSGGARTDTQYF.

Many counts were recorded for this clonotype. The J gene is TRBJ2-3, the V gene TRBV6-1, with 10 nucleotides matching TRBD1. CDR1 is MNHNS and CDR2 is SASEGT in the germline V gene. The junction had 4 bases not matched to a gene; V was cut back by 6 bases and J by 1 base. The CDR3 loop spans 15 amino acids. The CDR3 reads CASSSGTGGTDTQYF. The CDR3 nucleotides read TGTGCCAGCAGCTCCGGGACAGGGGGCACAGATACGCAGTATTTT.

The chain uses TRBV12-3 or TRBV12-4 and TRBJ2-1; D gene ambiguous. This CDR3 is built from 13 residues. Trimming shortened V by 5 bases and J by 7 bases, and 12 bases separated the two germline ends. The CDR3 DNA sequence: TGTGCCAGCAGTCCGTCGTACGGGAATGAGCAGTTCTTC. Amino acids: CASSPSYGNEQFF.

The rearrangement uses TRBV24-1 and TRBJ2-3, with 14 bases fitting TRBD2. With V trimmed by 4 bases and J by 2 bases, 7 bases remained unmatched. Per germline, CDR1 KGHDR and CDR2 SFDVKD. This CDR3 comprises 18 residues. The DNA for the CDR3 is TGTGCCACCAGTGACTTCGGACTAGCGGGGGGTTTCACAGATACGCAGTATTTT. Protein sequence: CATSDFGLAGGFTDTQYF.

The chain uses TRBV7-9 and TRBJ2-3; weak D call: TRBD2 (6 bases). The CDR3 has 17 amino acids. The germline CDR1 and CDR2 sequences are SEHNR and FQNEAQ (reference sequence). V was clipped by 1 base and J by 1 base, with 15 bases between them. The CDR3 bases are TGTGCCAGCAGCTTAGATGGCCTTCCGGGGGGCACAGATACGCAGTATTTT. Residues: CASSLDGLPGGTDTQYF.

This clonotype was counted at least ten times. The chain recombines TRBV15 with TRBJ1-5; D is perhaps TRBD1 (5 bases). The CDR3 sequence is 14 residues long. Germline values: CDR1 LNHNV, CDR2 YYDKDF (reference sequence). V was cut by 6 bases and J by 4 bases, with 13 bases left in between. The CDR3 coding sequence is TGTGCCACCAGTCGGGGGGTCCAGAATCAGCCCCAGCATTTT. Its protein is CATSRGVQNQPQHF.

The V and J genes are TRBV29-1 and TRBJ2-3, with 9 positions matching TRBD1. The CDR3 runs 14 residues. The germline gives CDR1 SQVTM, CDR2 ANQGSEA. The ends lost 7 bases at V and 2 bases at J; junction bases unmatched: 7. CDR3 region: CSAGRQGVTDTQYF. In DNA form, the CDR3 reads TGCAGCGCGGGTCGACAGGGGGTCACAGATACGCAGTATTTT.

This clonotype was seen many times. The J gene is TRBJ2-5, the V gene TRBV3-1; D remains unclear. The CDR3 is 17 amino acids. V was shortened by 0 bases and J by 2 bases, with 16 bases between the two germline ends. Germline V gives CDR1 LGHDT, CDR2 YNNKEL (reference sequence). Here the CDR3 DNA reads TGTGCCAGCAGCCAAGATCCTGGGCGGAAGAATCAAGAGACCCAGTACTTC. Amino acids: CASSQDPGRKNQETQYF.

The chain uses TRBV7-8 and TRBJ2-3, with D maybe TRBD1 (6 bases). Germline assignment: CDR1 SGHVS and CDR2 FQNEAQ. The CDR3 has 17 amino acids. V was pared by 5 bases and J by 6 bases, with 24 bases between. CDR3 DNA: TGTGCCAGCAGCCCAGTATGGGCAGGGGAGATAACGGATACGCAGTATTTT. Translated: CASSPVWAGEITDTQYF.